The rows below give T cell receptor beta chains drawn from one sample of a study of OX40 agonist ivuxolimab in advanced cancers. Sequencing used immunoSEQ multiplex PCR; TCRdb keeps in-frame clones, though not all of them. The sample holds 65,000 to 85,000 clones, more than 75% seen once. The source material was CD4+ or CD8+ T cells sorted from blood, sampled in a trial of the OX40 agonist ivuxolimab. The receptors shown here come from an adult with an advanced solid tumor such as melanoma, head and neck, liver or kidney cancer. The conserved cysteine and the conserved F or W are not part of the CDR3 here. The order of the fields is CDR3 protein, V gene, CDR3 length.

AWSRQGEQY TRBV30 9
ASSQAPSGQGAQPQH TRBV4-1 15
ASSLALGLLSNQPQH TRBV7-2 15
ASSLGVSGDTQY TRBV4-1 12
ASSLEGEGYT TRBV5-1 10
ASSLEAGGPRYNEQF TRBV7-6 15
ASSAETGYDQPQH TRBV28 13
ASSYKSPEDGYT TRBV6-5 12
ASRPTGMNTEAF TRBV5-1 12
ASSETGGARIEAF TRBV2 13
ASRSGGTGANVLT TRBV27 13
ASSYSPGLTYGYT TRBV6-5 13
ASSVQGQGSQPQH TRBV7-2 13
ASTDRGAGNTIY TRBV19 12
ASSLPALRGDNSPLH TRBV28 15
ASSSQGRRTEAF TRBV5-1 12
ASSLLAGGAYNEQF TRBV2 14
ASRGEGYYGYT TRBV9 11
ASSEAQRGIVGEQF TRBV6-1 14
ASSAGTGGNYGYT TRBV6-1 13
ASSPGSAGEETQY TRBV5-4 13
ASSLAEGTPWN TRBV7-9 11
ASILREGVRGYT TRBV28 12
ASSSLGAAQKEKLF TRBV7-2 14
ASKVSLGDPLY TRBV28 11
ASSPSGSYNEQF TRBV7-3 12
ATSRGEFSGANVLT TRBV15 14
AVGTAQDEQF TRBV6-7 10
ASKPDPPTYEQY TRBV11-2 12
ASSQDQGQTYEQY TRBV4-1 13
ASTGQGFASGANVLT TRBV5-1 15
ASSQRTGGSQPQH TRBV4-1 13
ASSPYGTGSYEQY TRBV27 13
ASSLPDGTYEQY TRBV5-4 12
ASSPASGRADTQY TRBV5-1 13
ASSLIREETQY TRBV7-2 11
ARQGGGPYNEQF TRBV2 12
SVAEGSTEAF TRBV29-1 10
ASSQAGGPSDTQY TRBV14 13
ASSLGAMSSYNEQF TRBV5-1 14
ASSSLQGVNTEAF TRBV5-5 13
ASSLAPGTSYNEQF TRBV13 14
ASSLDGAGDYTEAF TRBV5-1 14
ASSRQETQY TRBV18 9
ASRRTGGLSEQY TRBV19 12
ASSIVASGVYEQY TRBV7-8 13
AISEQGKGGYT TRBV10-3 11
ASSQQSNQPQH TRBV11-1 11
AFTGGAYGYT TRBV30 10
ASSFPGQGSMNTEAF TRBV5-4 15
ASSKGGGTVAKNIQY TRBV21-1 15
ASTEGEGTEAF TRBV2 11
ASSKGVTSGALDEQF TRBV11-3 15
ATSREGGANTIY TRBV15 12